These 8 T cell receptor beta chains originate from one sample sequenced in a study of cytomegalovirus exposure and HLA in healthy donors. Assay used: immunoSEQ multiplex PCR; TCRdb lists only in-frame clones, some missing. The data hold more than 200,000 clones, with roughly 87% observed a single time. Sequencing used PBMCs. The receptors here all came from a woman aged 30 to 39 in good health and CMV-seronegative.

This sequence joins TRBV19 and TRBJ1-5, with D uncertain. Deletions cut 5 bases from V and 0 bases from J, with 11 bases between. In germline, CDR1 is LNHDA, CDR2 SQIVND (reference sequence). The CDR3 totals 15 residues. In DNA, the CDR3 is TGTGCCAGTAGTTCCCCTGCCCATAGCAATCAGCCCCAGCATTTT. This translates into CASSSPAHSNQPQHF.

The chain joins TRBV28 to TRBJ2-7; 8 bases map to TRBD2. The V gene's germline CDR1 is MDHEN and CDR2 SYDVKM. This CDR3 is 16 amino acids long. V lost 6 bases and J lost 7; bases outside the gene matches: 17. CDR3 in DNA: TGTGCCAGCAGCATTACCGGGACTAGGGGAATTTGGGAGCAGTACTTC. Its protein is CASSITGTRGIWEQYF.

In this sample, this clone turned up many times. The V gene is TRBV6-4, the J gene TRBJ2-3, with TRBD2 identical over 11 bases. This CDR3 is 15 amino acids long. Germline values: CDR1 MRHNA, CDR2 SNTAGT. V lost 6 bases to trimming and J lost 5 bases; unmatched junction nucleotides: 7. The CDR3 DNA reads TGTGCCAGCAGCAAACTAGCGGGAGCGGTAGATACGCAGTATTTT. Translation: CASSKLAGAVDTQYF.

The chain couples TRBV19 to TRBJ2-7; D remains ambiguous. V was cut by 6 bases and J by 2 bases, with 11 bases left in between. There are 13 residues in the CDR3. Looked up from germline, CDR1 is LNHDA and CDR2 is SQIVND (reference sequence). The CDR3 DNA reads TGTGCCAGTAGGGGCGGCATAACCTACGAGCAGTACTTC. This encodes CASRGGITYEQYF.

The rearrangement joins TRBV18 to TRBJ2-7; 8 bases map to TRBD1. Germline CDR1 and CDR2: KGHSH and LQKENI. V was pared by 3 bases and J by 1 base, with 5 bases of the junction left unmatched. The CDR3 length is 15 residues. CDR3 nucleotide sequence: TGTGCCAGCTCACCGGCAGGGGGCGCGTCCTACGAGCAGTACTTC. This codes for CASSPAGGASYEQYF.

In its sample, this clone was seen a few times. The chain combines TRBV5-4 with TRBJ2-5, with D perhaps TRBD2 (6 bases). Germline lookup yields CDR1 SGHNT and CDR2 YYREEE (reference sequence). The CDR3 covers 15 residues. V shed 0 bases and J shed 1 base, with 10 bases lying between them. CDR3 in amino acids: CASSLVLAGQETQYF. DNA of the CDR3: TGTGCCAGCAGCTTGGTACTAGCAGGCCAAGAGACCCAGTACTTC.

V is TRBV9 and J is TRBJ1-2; TRBD1 agrees at 8 bases. The length of the CDR3 is 15 residues. Germline CDR1 reads SGDLS; CDR2 reads YYNGEE. Trimming removed 1 base from V and 4 bases from J; junction bases left unmatched: 6. The DNA for the CDR3 is TGTGCCAGCAGCGTAACCAGGGGGCGCAGCTATGGCTACACCTTC. Translated: CASSVTRGRSYGYTF. The full variable domain, its missing parts supplied by reference TRBV9 and TRBJ1-2, is DSGVTQTPKHLITATGQRVTLRCSPRSGDLSVYWYQQSLDQGLQFLIQYYNGEERAKGNILERFSAQQFPDLHSELNLSSLELGDSALYFCASSVTRGRSYGYTFGSGTRLTVV.

The rearrangement joins TRBV7-9 to TRBJ2-2; 7 nucleotides align to TRBD2. V shed 1 base, J shed 5 bases, and the junction held 10 bases outside the gene matches. The CDR3 covers 17 residues. From germline, CDR1 is SEHNR and CDR2 FQNEAQ (reference sequence). The CDR3 loop is CASSLVMTIGRTGELFF. In DNA, the CDR3 is TGTGCCAGCAGCTTAGTGATGACTATCGGGAGGACCGGGGAGCTGTTTTTT.